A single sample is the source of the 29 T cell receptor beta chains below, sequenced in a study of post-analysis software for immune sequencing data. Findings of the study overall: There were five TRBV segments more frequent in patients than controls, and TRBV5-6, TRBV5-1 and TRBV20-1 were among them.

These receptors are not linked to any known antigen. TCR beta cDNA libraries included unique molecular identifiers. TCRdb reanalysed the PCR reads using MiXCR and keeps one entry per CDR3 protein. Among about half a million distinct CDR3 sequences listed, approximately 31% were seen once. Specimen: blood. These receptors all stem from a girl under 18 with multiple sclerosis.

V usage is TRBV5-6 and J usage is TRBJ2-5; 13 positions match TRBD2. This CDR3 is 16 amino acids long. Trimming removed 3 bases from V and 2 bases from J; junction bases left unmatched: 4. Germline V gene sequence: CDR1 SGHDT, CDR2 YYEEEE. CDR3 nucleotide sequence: TGTGCCAGCAGCTCGGGACTAGCGGGGAGACAAGAGACCCAGTACTTC. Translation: CASSSGLAGRQETQYF.

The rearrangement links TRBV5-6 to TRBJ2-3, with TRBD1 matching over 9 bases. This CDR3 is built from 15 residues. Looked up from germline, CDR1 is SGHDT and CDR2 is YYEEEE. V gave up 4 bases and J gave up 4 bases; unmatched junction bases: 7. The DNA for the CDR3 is TGTGCCAGCAGCCCACTAAGACAGGGGGCAGATACGCAGTATTTT. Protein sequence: CASSPLRQGADTQYF.

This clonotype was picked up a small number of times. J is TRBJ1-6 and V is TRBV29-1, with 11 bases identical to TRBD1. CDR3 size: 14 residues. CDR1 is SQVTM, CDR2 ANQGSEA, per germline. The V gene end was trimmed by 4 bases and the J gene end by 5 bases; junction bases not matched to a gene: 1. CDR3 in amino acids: CSVGTGGDNSPLHF. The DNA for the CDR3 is TGCAGCGTTGGGACAGGGGGCGATAATTCACCCCTCCACTTT.

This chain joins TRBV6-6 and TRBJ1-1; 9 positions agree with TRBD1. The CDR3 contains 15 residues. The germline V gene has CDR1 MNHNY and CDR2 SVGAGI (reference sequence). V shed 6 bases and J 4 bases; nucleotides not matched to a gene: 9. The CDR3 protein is CASSPYRGQGTEAFF. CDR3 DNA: TGTGCCAGCAGCCCTTACCGGGGACAGGGCACTGAAGCTTTCTTT.

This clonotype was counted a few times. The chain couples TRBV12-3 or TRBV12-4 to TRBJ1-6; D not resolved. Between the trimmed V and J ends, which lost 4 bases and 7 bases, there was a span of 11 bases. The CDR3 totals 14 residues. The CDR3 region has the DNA TGTGCCAGCAGTTCTACGGGAGCCAATTCACCCCTCCACTTT. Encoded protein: CASSSTGANSPLHF.

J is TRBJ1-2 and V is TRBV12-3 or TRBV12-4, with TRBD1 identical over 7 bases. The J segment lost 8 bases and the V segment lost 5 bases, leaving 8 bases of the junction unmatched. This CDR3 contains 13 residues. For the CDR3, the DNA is TGTGCCAGCAGTCCCGAGACAGGGAAAGGCTACACCTTC. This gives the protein CASSPETGKGYTF.

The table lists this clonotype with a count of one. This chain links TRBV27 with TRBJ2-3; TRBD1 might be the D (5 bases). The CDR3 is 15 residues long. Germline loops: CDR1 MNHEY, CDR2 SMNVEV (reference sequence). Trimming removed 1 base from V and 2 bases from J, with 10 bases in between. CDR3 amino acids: CASSLLGPFTDTQYF. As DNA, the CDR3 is TGTGCCAGCAGTTTATTGGGGCCATTCACAGATACGCAGTATTTT.

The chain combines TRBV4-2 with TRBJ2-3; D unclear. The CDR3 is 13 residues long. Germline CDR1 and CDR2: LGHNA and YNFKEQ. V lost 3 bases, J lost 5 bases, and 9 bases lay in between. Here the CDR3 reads CASSHADQDTQYF. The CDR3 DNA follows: TGTGCCAGCAGCCACGCGGACCAAGATACGCAGTATTTT.

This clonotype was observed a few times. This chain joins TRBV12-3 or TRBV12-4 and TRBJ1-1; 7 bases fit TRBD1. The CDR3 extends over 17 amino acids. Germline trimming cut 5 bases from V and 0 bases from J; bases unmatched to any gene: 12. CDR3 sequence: CASSPSLLDRMNTEAFF. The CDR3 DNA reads TGTGCCAGCAGTCCTAGCCTCCTGGACAGGATGAACACTGAAGCTTTCTTT.

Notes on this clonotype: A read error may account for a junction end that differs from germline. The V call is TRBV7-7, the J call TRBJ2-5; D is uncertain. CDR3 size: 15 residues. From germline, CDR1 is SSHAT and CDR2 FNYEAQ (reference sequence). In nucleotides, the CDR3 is TGTGCTAGCAGCGTAGGAATGAACAGTCAAGAGACCCAGTACTTC. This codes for CASSVGMNSQETQYF.

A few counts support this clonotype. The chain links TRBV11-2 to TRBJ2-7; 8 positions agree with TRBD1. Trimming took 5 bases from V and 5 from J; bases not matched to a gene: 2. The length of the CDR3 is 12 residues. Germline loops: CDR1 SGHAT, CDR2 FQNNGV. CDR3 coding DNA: TGTGCCAGCAGCAGGACAGGGAACGAGCAGTACTTC. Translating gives CASSRTGNEQYF.

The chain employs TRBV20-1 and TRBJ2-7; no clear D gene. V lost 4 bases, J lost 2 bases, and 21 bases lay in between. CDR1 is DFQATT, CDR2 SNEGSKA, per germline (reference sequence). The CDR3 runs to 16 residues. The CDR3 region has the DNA TGCAGTGCTAAGGACCCCTATACGGGCGCCGCCTACGAGCAGTACTTC. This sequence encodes CSAKDPYTGAAYEQYF.

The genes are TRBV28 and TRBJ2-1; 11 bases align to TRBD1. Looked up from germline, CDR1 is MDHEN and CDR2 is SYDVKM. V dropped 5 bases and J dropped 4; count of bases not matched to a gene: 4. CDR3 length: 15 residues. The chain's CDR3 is CASSPDRGRYNEQFF. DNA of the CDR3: TGTGCCAGCAGTCCGGACAGGGGGCGGTACAATGAGCAGTTCTTC. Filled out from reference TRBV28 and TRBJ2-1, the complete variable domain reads DVKVTQSSRYLVKRTGEKVFLECVQDMDHENMFWYRQDPGLGLRLIYFSYDVKMKEKGDIPEGYSVSREKKERFSLILESASTNQTSMYLCASSPDRGRYNEQFFGPGTRLTVL.

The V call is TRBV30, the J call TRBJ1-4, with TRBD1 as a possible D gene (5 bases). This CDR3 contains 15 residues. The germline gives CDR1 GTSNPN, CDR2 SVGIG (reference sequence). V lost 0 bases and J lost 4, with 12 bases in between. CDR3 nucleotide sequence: TGTGCCTGGAGTGTATTACAGGAAAGTAATGAAAAACTGTTTTTT. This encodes CAWSVLQESNEKLFF.

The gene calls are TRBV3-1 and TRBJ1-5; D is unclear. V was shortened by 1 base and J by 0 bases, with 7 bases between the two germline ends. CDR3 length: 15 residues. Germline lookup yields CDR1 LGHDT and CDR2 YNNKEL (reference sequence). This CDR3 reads CASSQVRDSNQPQHF. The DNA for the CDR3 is TGTGCCAGCAGCCAAGTGCGGGATAGCAATCAGCCCCAGCATTTT.

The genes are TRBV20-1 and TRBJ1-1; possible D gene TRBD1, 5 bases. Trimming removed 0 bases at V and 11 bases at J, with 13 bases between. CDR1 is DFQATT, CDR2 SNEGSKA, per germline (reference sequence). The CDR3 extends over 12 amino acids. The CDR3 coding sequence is TGCAGTGCTAGAGAGGGGGTTAAAATCGCTTTCTTT. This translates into CSAREGVKIAFF.

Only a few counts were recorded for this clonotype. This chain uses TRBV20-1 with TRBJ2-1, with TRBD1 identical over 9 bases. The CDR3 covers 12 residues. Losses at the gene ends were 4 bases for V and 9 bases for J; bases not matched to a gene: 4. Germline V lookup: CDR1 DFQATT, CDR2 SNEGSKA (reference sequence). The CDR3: CSAIYRGREQFF. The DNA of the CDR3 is TGCAGTGCTATTTACAGGGGGCGTGAGCAGTTCTTC.

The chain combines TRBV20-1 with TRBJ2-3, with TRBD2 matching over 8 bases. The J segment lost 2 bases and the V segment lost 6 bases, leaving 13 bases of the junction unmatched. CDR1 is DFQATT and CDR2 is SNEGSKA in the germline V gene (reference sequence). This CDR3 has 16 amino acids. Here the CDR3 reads CSARAPAGAYTDTQYF. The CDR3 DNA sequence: TGCAGTGCCCGAGCCCCAGCGGGGGCTTACACAGATACGCAGTATTTT.

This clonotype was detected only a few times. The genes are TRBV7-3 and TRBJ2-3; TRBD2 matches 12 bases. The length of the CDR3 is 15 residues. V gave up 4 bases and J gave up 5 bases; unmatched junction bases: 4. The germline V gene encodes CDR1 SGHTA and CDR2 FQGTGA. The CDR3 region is CASSSSGGAGDTQYF. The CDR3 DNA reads TGTGCCAGCAGCTCTAGCGGGGGGGCAGGAGATACGCAGTATTTT.

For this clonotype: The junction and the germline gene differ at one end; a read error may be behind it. CDR3 in DNA: TGTGCCAGCAGCTTAGATCCTAGCGGGGGGTCGAACACCGGGGGGCTGTTTTTT. Protein sequence: CASSLDPSGGSNTGGLFF. The chain recombines TRBV7-2 with TRBJ2-2; 11 nucleotides line up with TRBD2. This CDR3 is 18 amino acids long. Germline CDR1 reads SGHTA; CDR2 reads FQGNSA.

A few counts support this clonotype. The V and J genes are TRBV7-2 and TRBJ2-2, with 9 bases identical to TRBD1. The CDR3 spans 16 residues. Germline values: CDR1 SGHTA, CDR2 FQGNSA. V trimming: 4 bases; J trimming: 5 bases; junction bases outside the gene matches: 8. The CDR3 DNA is TGTGCCAGCAGCTCTATGACAGGGGGAGTGACCGGGGAGCTGTTTTTT. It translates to CASSSMTGGVTGELFF.

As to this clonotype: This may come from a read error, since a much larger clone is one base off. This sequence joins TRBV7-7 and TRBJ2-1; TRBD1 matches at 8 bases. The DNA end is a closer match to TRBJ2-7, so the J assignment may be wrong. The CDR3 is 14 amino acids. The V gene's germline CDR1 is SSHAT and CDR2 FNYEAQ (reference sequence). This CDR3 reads CASSLGQGYNEQYF. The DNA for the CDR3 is TGTGCCAGCAGTCTAGGACAGGGCTACAATGAGCAGTACTTC.

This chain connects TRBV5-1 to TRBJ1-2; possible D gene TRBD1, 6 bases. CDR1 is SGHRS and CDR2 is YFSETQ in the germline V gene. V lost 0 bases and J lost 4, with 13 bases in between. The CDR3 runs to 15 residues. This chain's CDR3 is CASSLAAGATYGYTF. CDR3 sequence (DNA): TGCGCCAGCAGCTTGGCGGCAGGGGCTACCTATGGCTACACCTTC.

CDR3 DNA: TGTGCCAGCAGCTCGCGGGGGGATACAGATACGCAGTATTTT. This translates into CASSSRGDTDTQYF. The V and J genes are TRBV9 and TRBJ2-3, with TRBD2 matching 8 bases. The CDR3 totals 14 residues. V was pared by 4 bases and J by 3 bases, with 4 bases of the junction left unmatched. Germline CDR1 SGDLS, CDR2 YYNGEE.

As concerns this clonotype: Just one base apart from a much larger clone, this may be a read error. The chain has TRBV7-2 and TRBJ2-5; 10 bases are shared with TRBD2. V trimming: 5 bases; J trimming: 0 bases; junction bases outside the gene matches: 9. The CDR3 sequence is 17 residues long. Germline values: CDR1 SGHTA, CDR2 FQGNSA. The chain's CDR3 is CASSPWTSGPDQETQYF. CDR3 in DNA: TGTGCCAGCAGCCCCTGGACTAGCGGCCCAGACCAAGAGACCCAGTACTTC.

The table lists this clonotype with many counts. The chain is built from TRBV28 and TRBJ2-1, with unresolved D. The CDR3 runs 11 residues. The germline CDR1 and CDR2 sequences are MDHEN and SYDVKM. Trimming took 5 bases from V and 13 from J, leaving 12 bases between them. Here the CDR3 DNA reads TGTGCCAGCAGTCCTAGAGTTGCTCAGTTCTTC. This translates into CASSPRVAQFF.

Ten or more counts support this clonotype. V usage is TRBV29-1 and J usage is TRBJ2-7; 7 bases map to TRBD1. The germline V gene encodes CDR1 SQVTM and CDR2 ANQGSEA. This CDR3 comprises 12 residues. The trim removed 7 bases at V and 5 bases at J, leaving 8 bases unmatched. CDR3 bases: TGCAGCGCCTTCGAGACAGGGCACGAGCAGTACTTC. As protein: CSAFETGHEQYF.

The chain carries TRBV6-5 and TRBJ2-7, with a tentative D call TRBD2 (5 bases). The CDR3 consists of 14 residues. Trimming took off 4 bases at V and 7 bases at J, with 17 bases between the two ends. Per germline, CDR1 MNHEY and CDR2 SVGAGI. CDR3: CASSSSGIVGEQYF. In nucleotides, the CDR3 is TGTGCCAGCAGTTCTTCCGGGATTGTTGGAGAGCAGTACTTC.

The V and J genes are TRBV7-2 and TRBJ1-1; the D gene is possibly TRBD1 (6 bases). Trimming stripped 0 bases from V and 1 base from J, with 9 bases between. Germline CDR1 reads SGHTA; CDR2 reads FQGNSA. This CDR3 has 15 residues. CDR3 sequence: CASSLAPRGNTEAFF. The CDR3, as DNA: TGTGCCAGCAGCTTAGCCCCCAGGGGGAACACTGAAGCTTTCTTT.